These 6 T cell receptor delta chains were sequenced from one sample in a study of gamma-delta T cells after stem cell transplantation. TCRdb redid clone calling on the RT-PCR reads using CATT. Of around 1,300 delta-chain clones listed, 5.5% are singletons. Sequencing was carried out using gamma-delta T cells. These receptors all come from a human donor. It is not recorded whose cells these are; they may come from a transplant donor.

This clone showed up just a few times. Given a much more abundant clone one base away, this may be a read error. The sample holds other DNA sequences that translate to the same CDR3. The CDR3 DNA sequence: TGTGCCTGTGACACGATTCTAGGTACTGGGGGACCACTCGGAGACCCACTCCGATACACCGATAAACTCATCTTT. Translating gives CACDTILGTGGPLGDPLRYTDKLIF. V usage is TRDV2 and J usage is TRDJ1; 9 nucleotides align to TRDD3. V lost 1 base to trimming and J lost 0 bases; unmatched junction nucleotides: 32. The germline gives CDR1 GEAIGNYY, CDR2 EKD. The CDR3 length is 25 residues.

For this clone: Translating this DNA gives a protein that differs at residue 16 from the TCRdb one, which belongs to a much larger clone; a read error is likely, and the protein shown is this translation. The V and J genes are TRDV2 and TRDJ1, with 11 bases lining up with TRDD3. V trimming: 1 base; J trimming: 6 bases; junction bases outside the gene matches: 21. The CDR3 sequence is 20 residues long. In germline, CDR1 is GEAIGNYY, CDR2 EKD. For the CDR3, the DNA is TGTGCCTGTGACACTCTTAATTCTGGGGGATACCGGTTGGGGACCTATAAACTCATCTTT. Encoded protein: CACDTLNSGGYRLGTYKLIF.

The sample holds a few counts of this clone. The protein TCRdb lists belongs to a much larger clone and differs from this DNA's translation at residue 13, which points to a read error; the protein shown is made from the DNA. This rearrangement joins TRDV2 to TRDJ1, with 9 bases identical to TRDD3. This CDR3 is built from 15 residues. Germline V CDR1 and CDR2: GEAIGNYY, EKD. CDR3 in DNA: TGTGCCTGTGACCGTCTGGGGGATTCCGCCGATAAACCCATCTTT. Protein: CACDRLGDSADKPIF.

V and J are TRDV2 and TRDJ1; 10 bases are shared with TRDD3. CDR3 length: 18 residues. The V segment lost 2 bases and the J segment 0 bases; nucleotides outside the gene matches: 11. Germline V gene data show CDR1 as GEAIGNYY and CDR2 as EKD. CDR3 nucleotide sequence: TGTGCCTGTGACATCGTTACGACTGGGGGATTCTACACCGATAAACTCATCTTT. Its translation is CACDIVTTGGFYTDKLIF.

Regarding this clone: TCRdb pairs this DNA with a much larger clone's protein that differs at residue 4, likely a read error; the protein shown was translated from the DNA. This sequence joins TRDV2 and TRDJ1; the match to TRDD3 covers 8 bases. Trimming cost V 5 bases and J 0 bases; bases outside gene matches: 16. Germline CDR1 GEAIGNYY, CDR2 EKD. This CDR3 contains 18 residues. CDR3 protein: CACGLLYWGALDTDKLIF. CDR3 bases: TGTGCCTGTGGACTCCTGTACTGGGGGGCCCTGGACACCGATAAACTCATCTTT.

This clone was seen a few times. A far larger clone is a single base away, which makes a read error likely. Other DNA sequences in the same sample also yield this CDR3. The chain links TRDV2 to TRDJ3, with 9 bases matching TRDD3. This CDR3 contains 19 residues. Germline values: CDR1 GEAIGNYY, CDR2 EKD. The CDR3 DNA follows: TGTGCCTGTGACACCGTACTGGGGGACCCCTCTTGGGACACGCGACAGATGTTTTTC. Its translation: CACDTVLGDPSWDTRQMFF.